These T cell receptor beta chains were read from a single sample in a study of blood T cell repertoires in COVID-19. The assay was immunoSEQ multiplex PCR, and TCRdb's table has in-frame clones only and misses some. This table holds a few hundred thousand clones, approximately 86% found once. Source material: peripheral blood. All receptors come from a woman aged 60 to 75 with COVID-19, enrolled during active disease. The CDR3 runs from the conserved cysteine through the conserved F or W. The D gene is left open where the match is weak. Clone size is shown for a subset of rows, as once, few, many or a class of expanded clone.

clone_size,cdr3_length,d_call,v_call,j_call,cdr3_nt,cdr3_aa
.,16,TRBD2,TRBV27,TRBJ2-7,TGTGCCAGCACCCGACTAGCGGGGGCCTCATCCTACGAGCAGTACTTC,CASTRLAGASSYEQYF
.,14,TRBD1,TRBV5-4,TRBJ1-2,TGTGCCAGCAGTTTTGACAGGGGGAACTATGGCTACACCTTC,CASSFDRGNYGYTF
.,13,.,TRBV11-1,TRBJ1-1,TGTGCCAGCAGCTCTAGGAGGGGCGCTGAAGCTTTCTTT,CASSSRRGAEAFF
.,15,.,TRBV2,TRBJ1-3,TGTGCCAGCAGTGTGGGTCCAACTACTGGAAACACCATATATTTT,CASSVGPTTGNTIYF
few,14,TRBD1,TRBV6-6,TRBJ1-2,TGTGCCAGCAGTTACGACAGGGTCCGATATGGCTACACCTTC,CASSYDRVRYGYTF
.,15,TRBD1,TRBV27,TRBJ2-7,TGTGCCAGCAGTCTCCTACCGGACAGGGTCAACGAGCAGTACTTC,CASSLLPDRVNEQYF
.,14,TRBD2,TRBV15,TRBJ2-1,TGTGCCACCAGCAGCGGGGGGGCCTACAATGAGCAGTTCTTC,CATSSGGAYNEQFF
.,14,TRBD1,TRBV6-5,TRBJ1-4,TGTGCCAGCAGCCACCGGGACAGAAATGAAAAACTGTTTTTT,CASSHRDRNEKLFF
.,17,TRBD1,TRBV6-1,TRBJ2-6,TGTGCCAGCAGTGCCTGGACAGGGGTCCCTGGGGCCAACGTCCTGACTTTC,CASSAWTGVPGANVLTF
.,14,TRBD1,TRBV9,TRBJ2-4,TGTGCCAGCAGCGGACCGGGACAGACAAACATTCAGTACTTC,CASSGPGQTNIQYF
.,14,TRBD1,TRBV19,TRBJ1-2,TGTGCCAGTACCTCCTGGGACAGTAACTATGGCTACACCTTC,CASTSWDSNYGYTF
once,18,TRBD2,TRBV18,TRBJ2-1,TGTGCCAGCTCACCGCCGGGACTAGCGGGGGGTAGGTACAATGAGCAGTTCTTC,CASSPPGLAGGRYNEQFF
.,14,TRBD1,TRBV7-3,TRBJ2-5,TGTGCCAGCAGCCCCGGACAGGGTGTTAGGACCCAGTACTTC,CASSPGQGVRTQYF
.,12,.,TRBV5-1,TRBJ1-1,TGCGCCAGCAGCTTGGACAGGGTGGAAGCTTTCTTT,CASSLDRVEAFF
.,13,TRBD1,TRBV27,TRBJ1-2,TGTGCCAGCAGAAGGACAGGGAACTATGGCTACACCTTC,CASRRTGNYGYTF
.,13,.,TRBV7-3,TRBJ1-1,TGTGCCAGCAGCCGCTACAGGGAAGCTGAAGCTTTCTTT,CASSRYREAEAFF
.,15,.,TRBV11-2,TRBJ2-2,TGTGCCAGCAGCTCGGACAGTCCGAACACCGGGGAGCTGTTTTTT,CASSSDSPNTGELFF
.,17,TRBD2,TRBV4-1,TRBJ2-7,TGCGCCAGCGGTCCGACTAGCGGGGGGCCTCCCCCCTACGAGCAGTACTTC,CASGPTSGGPPPYEQYF
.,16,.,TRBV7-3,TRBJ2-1,TGTGCCAGCAGCTCTGGCTCGGGAGCAATCCTCAATGAGCAGTTCTTC,CASSSGSGAILNEQFF
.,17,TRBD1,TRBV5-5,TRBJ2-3,TGTGCCAGCAGCTCTCCGGGCGAGGGGGCAGACACAGATACGCAGTATTTT,CASSSPGEGADTDTQYF
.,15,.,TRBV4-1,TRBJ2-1,TGCGCCAGCAGCCTGGGCCATGGCTCCTACAATGAGCAGTTCTTC,CASSLGHGSYNEQFF
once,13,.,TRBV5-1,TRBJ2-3,TGCGCCAGCACCGGGGGATGGGCGGATACGCAGTATTTT,CASTGGWADTQYF
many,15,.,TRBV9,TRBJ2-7,TGTGCCAGCAGCGTTCGCGGGACAGCTACTTACGAGCAGTACTTC,CASSVRGTATYEQYF
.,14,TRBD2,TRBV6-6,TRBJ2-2,TGTGCCAGCACCTTGCGGGGGGCCACCGGGGAGCTGTTTTTT,CASTLRGATGELFF
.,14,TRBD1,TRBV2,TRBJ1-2,TGTGCCAGCAGCCTGGACAGGGCCCGCGGTGGCTACACCTTC,CASSLDRARGGYTF
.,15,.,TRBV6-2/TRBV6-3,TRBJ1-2,TGTGCCAGCAGTTACATCCAGGGCTTTAACTATGGCTACACCTTC,CASSYIQGFNYGYTF
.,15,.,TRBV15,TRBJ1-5,TGTGCCACCAGCAGAGTTGGACAGATCAATCAGCCCCAGCATTTT,CATSRVGQINQPQHF
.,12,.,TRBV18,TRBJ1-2,TGTGCCAGCTCACCGGTTGGAGACGGCTACACCTTC,CASSPVGDGYTF
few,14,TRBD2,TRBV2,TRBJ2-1,TGTGCCAGCAGGTTCGGACTAGTTTACAATGAGCAGTTCTTC,CASRFGLVYNEQFF
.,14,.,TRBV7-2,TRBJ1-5,TGTGCCAGCAGCTACAGAAATAGCAATCAGCCCCAGCATTTT,CASSYRNSNQPQHF
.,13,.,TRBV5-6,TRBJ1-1,TGTGCCAGCAGCGAAGGCAGGGTTGCTGAAGCTTTCTTT,CASSEGRVAEAFF
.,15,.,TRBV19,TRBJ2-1,TGTGCCAGTAGTCCGTGGGGGGACCCCTACAATGAGCAGTTCTTC,CASSPWGDPYNEQFF
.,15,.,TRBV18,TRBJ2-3,TGTGCCAGCTCACCAATGAGCGGAAGCACAGATACGCAGTATTTT,CASSPMSGSTDTQYF
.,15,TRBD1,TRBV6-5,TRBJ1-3,TGTGCCAGCAGTCAATTCCGGACAGGTGGAAACACCATATATTTT,CASSQFRTGGNTIYF
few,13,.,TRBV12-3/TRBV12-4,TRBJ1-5,TGTGCCAGCAGTAGTCGGGGAAATCAGCCCCAGCATTTT,CASSSRGNQPQHF
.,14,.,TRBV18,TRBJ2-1,TGTGCCAGCTCACGAGGATCCTCCTACAATGAGCAGTTCTTC,CASSRGSSYNEQFF
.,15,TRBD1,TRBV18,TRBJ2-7,TGTGCCAGCTCACTCCAGACAGGGACCTTGGGGGAGCAGTACTTC,CASSLQTGTLGEQYF
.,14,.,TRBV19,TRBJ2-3,TGTGCCAGTAGTACTAGTGGAGGACGGAATACGCAGTATTTT,CASSTSGGRNTQYF
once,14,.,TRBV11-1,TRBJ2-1,TGTGCCAGCAGCTTAGGGACACCCGACAATGAGCAGTTCTTC,CASSLGTPDNEQFF
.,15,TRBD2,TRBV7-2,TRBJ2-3,TGTGCCAGCAGCTACTGGACTAGTCTCACAGATACGCAGTATTTT,CASSYWTSLTDTQYF
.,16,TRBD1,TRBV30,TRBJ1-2,TGTGCCTGGAGCGGGGACAGGACCACCTTTAACTATGGCTACACCTTC,CAWSGDRTTFNYGYTF
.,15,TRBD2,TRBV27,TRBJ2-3,TGTGCCAGCAGTTCTAGCGGGGACCGCACAGATACGCAGTATTTT,CASSSSGDRTDTQYF
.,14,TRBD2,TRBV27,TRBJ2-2,TGTGCCAGCAGGCGGGGGGCGAACACCGGGGAGCTGTTTTTT,CASRRGANTGELFF
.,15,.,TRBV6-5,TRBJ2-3,TGTGCCAGCAGGGGGACTCGAACTCGAACAGATACGCAGTATTTT,CASRGTRTRTDTQYF
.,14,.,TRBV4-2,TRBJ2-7,TGTGCCAGCAGCCAAGAAGCGGATGGTTACGAGCAGTACTTC,CASSQEADGYEQYF
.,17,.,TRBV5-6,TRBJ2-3,TGTGCCAGCCTCGACGCTCCGGGACAATACTTCACAGATACGCAGTATTTT,CASLDAPGQYFTDTQYF
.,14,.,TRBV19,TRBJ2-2,TGTGCCAGTAATGAGGGCACTTACACCGGGGAGCTGTTTTTT,CASNEGTYTGELFF
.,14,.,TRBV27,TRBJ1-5,TGTGCCAGCAGTTTGGGGGGTACCGGGCAGCCCCAGCATTTT,CASSLGGTGQPQHF
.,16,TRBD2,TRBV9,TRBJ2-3,TGTGCCAGCAGCGTTCGACTAGCGACTAGCACAGATACGCAGTATTTT,CASSVRLATSTDTQYF
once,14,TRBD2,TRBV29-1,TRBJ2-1,TGCAGCGTTGAACGGGGAGCGGGGCAAGGTGAGCAGTTCTTC,CSVERGAGQGEQFF
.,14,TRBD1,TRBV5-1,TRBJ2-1,TGCGCCAGCAGCACGGGACAGGGGAACAATGAGCAGTTCTTC,CASSTGQGNNEQFF
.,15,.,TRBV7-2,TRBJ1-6,TGTGCCAGCAGCTTAGAGCTTCCATATAATTCACCCCTCCACTTT,CASSLELPYNSPLHF
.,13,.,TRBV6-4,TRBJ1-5,TGTGCCAGCAGTGACCAAGGGGGTCAGCCCCAGCATTTT,CASSDQGGQPQHF